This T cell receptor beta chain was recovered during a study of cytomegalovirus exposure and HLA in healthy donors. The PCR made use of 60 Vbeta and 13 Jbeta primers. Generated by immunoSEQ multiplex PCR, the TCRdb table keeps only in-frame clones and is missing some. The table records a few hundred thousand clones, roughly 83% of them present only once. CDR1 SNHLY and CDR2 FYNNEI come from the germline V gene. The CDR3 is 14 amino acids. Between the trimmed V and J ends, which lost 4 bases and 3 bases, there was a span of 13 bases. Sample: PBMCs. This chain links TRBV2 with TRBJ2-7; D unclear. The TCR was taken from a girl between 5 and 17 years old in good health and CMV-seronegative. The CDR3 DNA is TGTGCCAGCAGTGCCACAGACATCATCTACGAGCAGTACTTC. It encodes CASSATDIIYEQYF.